These T cell receptor beta chains were read from a single sample in a study of PD-1 blockade in classical Hodgkin lymphoma. Assay used: immunoSEQ multiplex PCR; TCRdb lists only in-frame clones, some missing. The sample holds approximately 70,000 clones, 85% to 95% seen once. The material sequenced was peripheral blood mononuclear cells (PBMCs). These receptors were collected from a human donor with classical Hodgkin lymphoma. Both conserved end residues are part of each CDR3. D genes are given only for firm matches. Not every row has a clone size; where given, it reads once, few, many or a size class.

.	TRBV23-1	TRBJ1-1	.	CASSQSRRQNTEAFF	TGCGCCAGCAGTCAATCCCGCCGACAGAACACTGAAGCTTTCTTT
TRBD2	TRBV7-2	TRBJ2-1	.	CASSLAGTSNEQFF	TGTGCCAGCAGCTTAGCCGGGACTAGCAATGAGCAGTTCTTC
.	TRBV7-9	TRBJ2-4	once	CASSLGRSNIQYF	TGTGCCAGCAGCCTGGGACGGTCAAACATTCAGTACTTC
.	TRBV11-2	TRBJ2-7	.	CASSLHGYEQYF	TGTGCCAGCAGCTTGCACGGCTACGAGCAGTACTTC
TRBD1	TRBV7-9	TRBJ2-6	.	CASSLGTGKTGANVLTF	TGTGCCAGCAGCTTAGGGACAGGGAAGACTGGGGCCAACGTCCTGACTTTC
.	TRBV29-1	TRBJ1-2	few	CSVVTVNYGYTF	TGCAGCGTTGTGACGGTGAACTATGGCTACACCTTC
TRBD1	TRBV4-1	TRBJ2-7	.	CASSQPRDRSYEQYF	TGCGCCAGCAGCCAGCCCCGGGACAGATCCTACGAGCAGTACTTC
.	TRBV19	TRBJ1-5	.	CASTKGYNQPQHF	TGTGCCAGTACCAAAGGGTACAATCAGCCCCAGCATTTT
.	TRBV6-6	TRBJ2-1	.	CASTPPFF	TGTGCCAGCACCCCACCTTTCTTC
.	TRBV2	TRBJ2-7	.	CASSATDYEQYF	TGTGCCAGCAGCGCGACGGACTACGAGCAGTACTTC
.	TRBV7-3	TRBJ2-1	.	CASSLGRTYNEQFF	TGTGCCAGCAGCTTGGGACGGACCTACAATGAGCAGTTCTTC
.	TRBV27	TRBJ2-1	.	CASSFGGSYNEQFF	TGTGCCAGCAGTTTTGGGGGATCCTACAATGAGCAGTTCTTC
.	TRBV6-4	TRBJ2-2	.	CASSDGVQTAGELFF	TGTGCCAGCAGTGACGGAGTTCAGACCGCCGGGGAGCTGTTTTTT
TRBD1	TRBV9	TRBJ1-5	once	CASSVMGQRNQPQHF	TGTGCCAGCAGCGTAATGGGACAGCGCAATCAGCCCCAGCATTTT
.	TRBV19	TRBJ2-7	.	CASRSALGVRYEQYF	TGTGCCAGTAGGTCGGCCCTTGGAGTTCGCTACGAGCAGTACTTC
TRBD2	TRBV28	TRBJ2-2	.	CASSLHLAGGTGELFF	TGTGCCAGCAGTTTACACCTAGCGGGAGGAACCGGGGAGCTGTTTTTT
.	TRBV7-2	TRBJ1-5	.	CASSRGGGGNQPQHF	TGTGCCAGCAGCCGCGGGGGGGGTGGTAATCAGCCCCAGCATTTT
TRBD1	TRBV6-6	TRBJ1-5	.	CASSPTPGQKNQPQHF	TGTGCCAGCAGTCCGACCCCGGGACAGAAAAATCAGCCCCAGCATTTT
.	TRBV11-3	TRBJ2-2	.	CASSPLGLIGELFF	TGTGCCAGCAGCCCCTTGGGTTTAATCGGGGAGCTGTTTTTT
TRBD2	TRBV5-4	TRBJ2-7	.	CASSWSGRAGEQYF	TGTGCCAGCAGCTGGAGCGGGAGGGCCGGGGAGCAGTACTTC
.	TRBV2	TRBJ1-2	once	CASSDTSKGLHTF	TGTGCCAGCAGTGACACATCCAAGGGCCTCCACACCTTC
.	TRBV18	TRBJ1-3	.	CASSPPGGTIYSGNTIYF	TGTGCCAGCTCACCACCGGGCGGAACCATATACTCTGGAAACACCATATATTTT
.	TRBV28	TRBJ1-2	.	CASSLYGHYTF	TGTGCCAGCAGTTTATATGGACACTACACCTTC
.	TRBV27	TRBJ1-5	few	CASVCGCNQPQHF	TGTGCCAGCGTCTGCGGTTGCAATCAGCCCCAGCATTTT
TRBD1	TRBV7-6	TRBJ2-1	.	CASSLATTGDEQFF	TGTGCCAGCAGCTTAGCAACGACAGGGGATGAGCAGTTCTTC
.	TRBV28	TRBJ1-6	.	CASSAVGLSSPLHF	TGTGCCAGCAGCGCTGTTGGGCTAAGCTCACCCCTCCACTTT
.	TRBV7-2	TRBJ2-3	.	CASSPLSGGLKVTDTQYF	TGTGCCAGCAGCCCACTTAGTGGGGGGCTAAAAGTCACAGATACGCAGTATTTT
TRBD1	TRBV10-1	TRBJ1-4	once	CASSTRQGGNEKLFF	TGCGCCAGCAGTACTCGACAGGGGGGTAATGAAAAACTGTTTTTT
TRBD1	TRBV10-3	TRBJ1-1	once	CAISARGEGRGEAFF	TGTGCCATCAGTGCCAGGGGGGAGGGGCGAGGTGAAGCTTTCTTT